This record concerns one TCR beta chain sequence. Its antigen is as yet unknown. The record originates from a study of shared clonotypes between healthy human individuals. Findings and caveats of the study: It was anticipated that sequencing depth would influence how many clonotypes donors shared.

Everyone who donated was a Caucasian adult who lived in Nashville, Tennessee. J lost 7 bases, V lost 3 bases, and 8 bases had no gene match. The CDR3 has 15 residues. The germline V gene has CDR1 SGHRS and CDR2 YFSETQ. The assay was run at deep level. This table comes from immunoSEQ multiplex PCR, and its TCRdb copy is limited to in-frame clones, with some not included. The profile shows 2 million to 2.5 million clones, roughly 93% of them singletons. This chain uses TRBV5-1 with TRBJ2-7; TRBD1 aligns across 12 bases. The TCR was taken from a man aged 18 to 30 in good health. Some clones in this sample may be carry-over from other donors' samples. What was sequenced was naive CD4+ T cells from PBMCs. Subset described: CD45RA+ positively selected. The CDR3 nucleotides read TGCGCCAGCAGCTCGCCGGGACAGGGGGCGCGGGAGCAGTACTTC. Residues: CASSSPGQGAREQYF. The full variable domain, its missing parts supplied by reference TRBV5-1 and TRBJ2-7, is KAGVTQTPRYLIKTRGQQVTLSCSPISGHRSVSWYQQTPGQGLQFLFEYFSETQRNKGNFPGRFSGRQFSNSRSEMNVSTLELGDSALYLCASSSPGQGAREQYFGPGTRLTVT.